The rows below give T cell receptor beta chains drawn from one sample of a study of cytomegalovirus exposure and HLA in healthy donors. The table came from immunoSEQ multiplex PCR; TCRdb's copy has only in-frame clones and leaves some out. In the table there are 210,000 or so clones, around 78% of which are singletons. Sequenced input: PBMCs. Source of these receptors: a boy aged 5-17 years in good health and CMV-seronegative. The CDR3 runs from the conserved cysteine through the conserved F or W. A D gene is named only where the DNA matches it firmly. For some rows the clone size is stated as once, few or many, or as a class when expanded; others skip it.

d_call j_call clone_size v_call cdr3_aa cdr3_nt
NA TRBJ1-6 NA TRBV7-3 CASSLTGHYNSPLHF TGTGCCAGCAGCTTAACGGGACACTATAATTCACCCCTCCACTTT
NA TRBJ1-1 once TRBV19 CASRSSPGGSGTEAFF TGTGCCAGTAGATCGTCCCCCGGGGGGTCGGGAACTGAAGCTTTCTTT
TRBD1 TRBJ2-7 NA TRBV5-4 CASSLVEPARGPGEQYF TGTGCCAGCAGCTTGGTGGAGCCCGCCAGGGGGCCAGGTGAGCAGTACTTC
TRBD2 TRBJ2-1 few TRBV10-1 CASSGIGSGRGNEQFF TGCGCCAGCAGTGGCATAGGCAGCGGGAGGGGGAATGAGCAGTTCTTC
NA TRBJ2-7 NA TRBV6-1 CASSEALGTPPYEQYF TGTGCCAGCAGTGAAGCGCTCGGGACTCCTCCCTACGAGCAGTACTTC
TRBD2 TRBJ2-7 NA TRBV7-2 CASSLGASGGVYEQYF TGTGCCAGCAGCTTAGGGGCTAGCGGGGGTGTCTACGAGCAGTACTTC
NA TRBJ2-7 NA TRBV11-2 CASSFTAEPNEQYF TGTGCCAGCAGCTTTACGGCGGAGCCGAACGAGCAGTACTTC
TRBD2 TRBJ2-5 NA TRBV5-4 CASSFPGRQETQYF TGTGCCAGCAGTTTCCCCGGGAGGCAAGAGACCCAGTACTTC
NA TRBJ2-2 NA TRBV9 CASSRGTVTGELFF TGTGCCAGCAGCAGGGGTACGGTCACCGGGGAGCTGTTTTTT
TRBD1 TRBJ2-7 NA TRBV4-1 CASSHAGTGVYEQYF TGCGCCAGCAGCCACGCCGGGACAGGGGTCTACGAGCAGTACTTC
TRBD2 TRBJ2-3 once TRBV5-4 CASQIGTSGGAVDTQYF TGTGCCAGCCAAATAGGGACTAGCGGGGGGGCCGTAGATACGCAGTATTTT
TRBD2 TRBJ2-1 NA TRBV6-1 CASSTSGGVNEQFF TGTGCCAGCAGTACTAGCGGGGGAGTGAATGAGCAGTTCTTC
TRBD2 TRBJ2-1 few TRBV25-1 CASSELLAGPESYNEQFF TGTGCCAGCAGTGAACTCCTAGCGGGGCCAGAGTCCTACAATGAGCAGTTCTTC
NA TRBJ2-7 once TRBV5-4 CASSLEPVEEQYF TGTGCCAGCAGCTTGGAACCGGTAGAGGAGCAGTACTTC
TRBD2 TRBJ2-7 few TRBV6-1 CASSEASGGAYEQYF TGTGCCAGCAGTGAAGCTAGCGGGGGGGCCTACGAGCAGTACTTC
TRBD2 TRBJ2-3 NA TRBV25-1 CASSDHSGTSGLDTQYF TGTGCCAGCAGTGACCATTCCGGGACTAGCGGTTTAGATACGCAGTATTTT
TRBD1 TRBJ1-2 NA TRBV7-9 CASSRTGDRGYTF TGTGCCAGCAGCCGGACAGGGGATCGGGGCTACACCTTC
TRBD2 TRBJ2-1 few TRBV9 CASSVTWAGGYNEQFF TGTGCCAGCAGCGTAACGTGGGCGGGGGGTTACAATGAGCAGTTCTTC
TRBD1 TRBJ2-5 NA TRBV6-1 CASSDRGRGETQYF TGTGCCAGCAGTGACAGGGGGCGCGGGGAGACCCAGTACTTC
NA TRBJ2-2 NA TRBV6-5 CASRWGPNTGELFF TGTGCCAGCCGTTGGGGGCCGAACACCGGGGAGCTGTTTTTT
NA TRBJ1-6 NA TRBV5-6 CASSPSYYNSPLHF TGTGCCAGCAGCCCCAGTTACTATAATTCACCCCTCCACTTT
TRBD2 TRBJ2-3 NA TRBV30 CAWRLAGGGQTQYF TGTGCCTGGAGACTCGCGGGAGGGGGTCAGACGCAGTATTTT
NA TRBJ2-1 NA TRBV5-6 CASSSWGGRRREQFF TGTGCCAGCAGCTCCTGGGGGGGGCGGCGGAGGGAGCAGTTCTTC
NA TRBJ1-3 NA TRBV6-5 CASNRDSSGNTIYF TGTGCCAGCAATAGAGACAGCTCTGGAAACACCATATATTTT
NA TRBJ2-1 NA TRBV7-8 CASSLASRGRIWYYNEQFF TGTGCCAGCAGCTTAGCTTCCCGGGGGAGGATTTGGTACTACAATGAGCAGTTCTTC
NA TRBJ1-4 NA TRBV5-1 CASSLVGGEKLFF TGCGCCAGCAGCTTGGTAGGAGGTGAAAAACTGTTTTTT